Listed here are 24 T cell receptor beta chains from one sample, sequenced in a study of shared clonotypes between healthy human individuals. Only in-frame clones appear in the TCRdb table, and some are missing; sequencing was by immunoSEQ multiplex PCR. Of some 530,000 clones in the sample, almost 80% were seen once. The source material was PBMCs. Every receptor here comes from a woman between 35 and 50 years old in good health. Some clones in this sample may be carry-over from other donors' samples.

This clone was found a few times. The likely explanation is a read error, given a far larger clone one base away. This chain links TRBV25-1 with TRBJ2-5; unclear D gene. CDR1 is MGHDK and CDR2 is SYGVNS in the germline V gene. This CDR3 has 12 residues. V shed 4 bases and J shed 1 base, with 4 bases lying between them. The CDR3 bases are TGTGCCAGCAGTGGGTCCCAAGAGACCCAGTACTTC. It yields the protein CASSGSQETQYF.

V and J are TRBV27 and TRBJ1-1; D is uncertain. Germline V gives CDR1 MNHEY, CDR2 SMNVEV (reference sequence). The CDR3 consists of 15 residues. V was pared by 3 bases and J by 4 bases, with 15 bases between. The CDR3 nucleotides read TGTGCCAGCAGTTTGGCGAGAAGCGGCATCACTGAAGCTTTCTTT. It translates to CASSLARSGITEAFF.

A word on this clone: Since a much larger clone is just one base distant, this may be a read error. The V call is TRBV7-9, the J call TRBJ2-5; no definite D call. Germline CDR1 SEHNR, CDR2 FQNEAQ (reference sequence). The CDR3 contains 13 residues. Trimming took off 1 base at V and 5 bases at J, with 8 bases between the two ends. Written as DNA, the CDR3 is TGTGCCAGCAGCTTAGTTGGTCCGGAGACCCAGTACTTC. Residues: CASSLVGPETQYF.

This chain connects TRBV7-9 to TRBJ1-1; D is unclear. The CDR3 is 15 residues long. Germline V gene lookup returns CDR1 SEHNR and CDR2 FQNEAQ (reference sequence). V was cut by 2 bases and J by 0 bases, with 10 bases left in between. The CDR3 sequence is CASSLLTSMNTEAFF. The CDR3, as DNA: TGTGCCAGCAGCTTATTAACCTCAATGAACACTGAAGCTTTCTTT.

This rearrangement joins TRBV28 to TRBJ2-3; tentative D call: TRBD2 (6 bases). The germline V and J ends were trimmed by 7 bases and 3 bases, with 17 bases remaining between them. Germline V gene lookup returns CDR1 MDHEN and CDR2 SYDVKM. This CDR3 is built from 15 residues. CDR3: CASKVLGTETDTQYF. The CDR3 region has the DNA TGTGCCAGCAAGGTCCTCGGGACTGAGACAGATACGCAGTATTTT.

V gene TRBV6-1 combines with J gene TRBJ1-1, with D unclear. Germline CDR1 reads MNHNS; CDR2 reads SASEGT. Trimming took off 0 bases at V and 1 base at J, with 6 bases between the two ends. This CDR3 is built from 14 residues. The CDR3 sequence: CASSEAGGNTEAFF. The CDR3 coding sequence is TGTGCCAGCAGTGAAGCTGGCGGGAACACTGAAGCTTTCTTT.

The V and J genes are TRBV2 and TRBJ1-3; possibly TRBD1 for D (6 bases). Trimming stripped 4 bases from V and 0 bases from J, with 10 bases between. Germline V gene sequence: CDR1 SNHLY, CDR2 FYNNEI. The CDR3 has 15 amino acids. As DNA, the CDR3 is TGTGCCAGCAGTGTTGACAGGTCCTCTGGAAACACCATATATTTT. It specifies CASSVDRSSGNTIYF.

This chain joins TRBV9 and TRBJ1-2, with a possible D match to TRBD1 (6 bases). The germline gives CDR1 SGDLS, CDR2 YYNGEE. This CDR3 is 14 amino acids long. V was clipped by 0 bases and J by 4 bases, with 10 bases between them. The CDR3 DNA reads TGTGCCAGCAGCGTAGACGGAGGGGGCTATGGCTACACCTTC. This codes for CASSVDGGGYGYTF.

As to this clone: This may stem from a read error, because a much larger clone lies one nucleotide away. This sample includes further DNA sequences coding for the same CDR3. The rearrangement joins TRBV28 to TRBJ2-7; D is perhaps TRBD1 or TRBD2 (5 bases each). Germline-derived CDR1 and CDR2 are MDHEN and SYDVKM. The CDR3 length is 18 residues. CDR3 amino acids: CASTQVGVRTESSYEQYF. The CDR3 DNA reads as TGCGCCAGCACCCAAGTGGGGGTGAGAACGGAAAGCTCCTACGAGCAGTACTTC. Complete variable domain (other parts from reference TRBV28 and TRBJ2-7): DVKVTQSSRYLVKRTGEKVFLECVQDMDHENMFWYRQDPGLGLRLIYFSYDVKMKEKGDIPEGYSVSREKKERFSLILESASTNQTSMYLCASTQVGVRTESSYEQYFGPGTRLTVT.

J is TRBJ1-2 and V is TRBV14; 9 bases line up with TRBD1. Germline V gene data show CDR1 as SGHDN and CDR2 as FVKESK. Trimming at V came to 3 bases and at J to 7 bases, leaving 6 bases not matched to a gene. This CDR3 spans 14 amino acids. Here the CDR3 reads CASSHSRDRAGYTF. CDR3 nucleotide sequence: TGTGCCAGCAGCCATTCCCGGGACAGGGCTGGCTACACCTTC. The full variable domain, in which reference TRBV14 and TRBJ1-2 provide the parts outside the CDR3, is EAGVTQFPSHSVIEKGQTVTLRCDPISGHDNLYWYRRVMGKEIKFLLHFVKESKQDESGMPNNRFLAERTGGTYSTLKVQPAELEDSGVYFCASSHSRDRAGYTFGSGTRLTVV.

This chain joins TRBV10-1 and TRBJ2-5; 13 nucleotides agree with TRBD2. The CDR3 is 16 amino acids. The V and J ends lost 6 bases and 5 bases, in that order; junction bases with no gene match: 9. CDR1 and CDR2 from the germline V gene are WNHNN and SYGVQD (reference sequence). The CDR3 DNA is TGCGCCAGCAGCAGCGGACTAGCGGGAGCAGGCGAGACCCAGTACTTC. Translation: CASSSGLAGAGETQYF.

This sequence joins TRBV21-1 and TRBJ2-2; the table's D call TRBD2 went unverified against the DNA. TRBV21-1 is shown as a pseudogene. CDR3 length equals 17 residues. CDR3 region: CASSNRLAGTNTGELFF. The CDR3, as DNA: TGTGCCAGCAGCAATAGACTAGCGGGAACGAACACCGGGGAGCTGTTTTTT.

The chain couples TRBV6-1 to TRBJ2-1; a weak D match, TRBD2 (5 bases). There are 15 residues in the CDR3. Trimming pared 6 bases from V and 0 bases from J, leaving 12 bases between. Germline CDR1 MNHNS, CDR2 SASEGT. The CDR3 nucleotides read TGTGCCAGCAGGACCCAAGCGGCCTCCTACAATGAGCAGTTCTTC. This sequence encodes CASRTQAASYNEQFF.

CDR3 nucleotide sequence: TGTGCCAGCAGTTACACGCAGAGCTACGAGCAGTACTTC. It translates to CASSYTQSYEQYF. The chain recombines TRBV6-5 with TRBJ2-7; unclear D gene. The CDR3 extends over 13 amino acids. The V end lost 2 bases, the J end lost 3 bases, and 8 bases lay between the germline ends. Germline CDR1 and CDR2: MNHEY and SVGAGI.

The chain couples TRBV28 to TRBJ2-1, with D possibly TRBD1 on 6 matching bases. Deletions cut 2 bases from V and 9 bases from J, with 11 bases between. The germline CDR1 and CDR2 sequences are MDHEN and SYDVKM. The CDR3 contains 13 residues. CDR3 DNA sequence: TGTGCCAGCAGTTTACCAGGGGTCGCTGAGCAGTTCTTC. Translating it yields CASSLPGVAEQFF.

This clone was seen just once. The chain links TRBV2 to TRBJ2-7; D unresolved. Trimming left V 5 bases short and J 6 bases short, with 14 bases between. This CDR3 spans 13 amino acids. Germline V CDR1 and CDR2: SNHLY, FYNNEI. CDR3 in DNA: TGTGCCAGCAGTCGACGGGCGAGTAGCGAGCAGTACTTC. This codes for CASSRRASSEQYF.

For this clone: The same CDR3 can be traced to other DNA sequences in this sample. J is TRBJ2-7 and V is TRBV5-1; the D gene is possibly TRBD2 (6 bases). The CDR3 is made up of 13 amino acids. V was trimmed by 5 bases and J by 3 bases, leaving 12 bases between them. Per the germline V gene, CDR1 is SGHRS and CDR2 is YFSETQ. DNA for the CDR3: TGCGCCAGCAGTCTCGCTAGCGTCTACGAGCAGTACTTC. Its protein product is CASSLASVYEQYF.

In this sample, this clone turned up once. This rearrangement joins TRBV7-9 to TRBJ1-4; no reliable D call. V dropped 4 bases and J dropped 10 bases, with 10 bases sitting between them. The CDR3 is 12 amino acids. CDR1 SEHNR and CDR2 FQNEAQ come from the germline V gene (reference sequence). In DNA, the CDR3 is TGTGCCAGCAGCTACCCCCCAGGAAAACTGTTTTTT. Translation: CASSYPPGKLFF.

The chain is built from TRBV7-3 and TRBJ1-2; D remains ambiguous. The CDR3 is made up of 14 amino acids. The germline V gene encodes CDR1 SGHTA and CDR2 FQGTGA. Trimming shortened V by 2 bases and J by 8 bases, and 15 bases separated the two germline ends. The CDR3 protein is CASSLYGPRKGYTF. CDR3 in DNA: TGTGCCAGCAGCTTATATGGGCCGAGGAAGGGCTACACCTTC.

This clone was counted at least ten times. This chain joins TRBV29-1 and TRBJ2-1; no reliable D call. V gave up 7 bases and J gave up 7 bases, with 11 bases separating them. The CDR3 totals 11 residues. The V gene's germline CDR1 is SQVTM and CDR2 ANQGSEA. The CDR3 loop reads CSASPGNEQFF. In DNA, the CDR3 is TGCAGCGCCTCTCCTGGGAATGAGCAGTTCTTC.

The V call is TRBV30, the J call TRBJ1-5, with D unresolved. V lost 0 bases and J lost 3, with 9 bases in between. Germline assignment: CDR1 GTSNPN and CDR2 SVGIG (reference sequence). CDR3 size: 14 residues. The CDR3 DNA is TGTGCCTGGAGTGTACTGGGAGACAATCAGCCCCAGCATTTT. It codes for CAWSVLGDNQPQHF.

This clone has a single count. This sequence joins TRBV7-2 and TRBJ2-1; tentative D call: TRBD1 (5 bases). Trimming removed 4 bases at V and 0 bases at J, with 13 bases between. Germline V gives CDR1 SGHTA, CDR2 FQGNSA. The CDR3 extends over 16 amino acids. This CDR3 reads CASSWGYLSSYNEQFF. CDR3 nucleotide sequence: TGTGCCAGCAGCTGGGGCTACTTAAGCTCCTACAATGAGCAGTTCTTC.

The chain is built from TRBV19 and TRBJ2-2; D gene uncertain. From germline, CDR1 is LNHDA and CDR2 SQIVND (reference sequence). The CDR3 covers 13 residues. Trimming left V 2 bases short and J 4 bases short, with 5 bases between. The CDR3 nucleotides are TGTGCCAGTAGTATACTCGGCACCGGGGAGCTGTTTTTT. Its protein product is CASSILGTGELFF.

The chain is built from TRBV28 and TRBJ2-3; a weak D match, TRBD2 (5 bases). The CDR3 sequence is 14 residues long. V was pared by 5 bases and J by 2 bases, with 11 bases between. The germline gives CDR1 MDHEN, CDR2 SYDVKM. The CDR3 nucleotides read TGTGCCAGCAGTACCCAGGACTCCACAGATACGCAGTATTTT. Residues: CASSTQDSTDTQYF.